This is a list of T cell receptor beta chains from one sample in a study of blood T cell repertoires in COVID-19. TCRdb's table, derived via immunoSEQ multiplex PCR, lists solely in-frame clones and lacks some. The table records about 200,000 clones, about 80% of them present only once. The sequencing sample was made of PBMCs or T cells enriched from blood (not recorded which). Receptors originate from a man aged 35 to 55 who had recovered from COVID-19. The CDR3 runs from the conserved cysteine through the conserved F or W. D genes are given only for firm matches. Rows give clone size only sometimes, using once, few, many, or a class for an expanded clone.

j_gene	abundance	d_gene	len	v_gene	CDR3aa	CDR3nt
TRBJ1-1	few	NA	13	TRBV12-3/TRBV12-4	CASSLNRDTEAFF	TGTGCCAGCAGTTTAAACAGGGACACTGAAGCTTTCTTT
TRBJ1-1	NA	NA	17	TRBV3-1/TRBV3-2	CASSQEAQGAHSTEAFF	TGTGCCAGCAGCCAAGAAGCACAAGGGGCGCATAGCACTGAAGCTTTCTTT
TRBJ1-1	NA	TRBD1	15	TRBV4-1	CASSLDRGMNTEAFF	TGCGCCAGCAGCCTCGACAGGGGGATGAACACTGAAGCTTTCTTT
TRBJ1-6	NA	NA	19	TRBV11-2	CASSSGEGTSGSGNSPLHF	TGTGCCAGCAGCTCTGGAGAGGGCACGAGCGGGTCGGGGAATTCACCCCTCCACTTT
TRBJ1-2	NA	NA	18	TRBV4-1	CASSQDINRPGAYYGYTF	TGCGCCAGCAGCCAAGATATCAACAGACCAGGGGCATACTATGGCTACACCTTC
TRBJ1-2	NA	NA	14	TRBV11-2	CASSLGPGNYGYTF	TGTGCCAGCAGCTTAGGGCCGGGTAACTATGGCTACACCTTC
TRBJ1-4	NA	NA	15	TRBV6-5	CASSRDFATNEKLFF	TGTGCCAGCAGTCGGGACTTCGCAACTAATGAAAAACTGTTTTTT
TRBJ2-2	NA	NA	16	TRBV28	CASSLLETSNTGELFF	TGTGCCAGCAGTTTATTAGAGACATCGAACACCGGGGAGCTGTTTTTT
TRBJ1-1	once	TRBD1	14	TRBV2	CASSAGTGNTEAFF	TGTGCCAGCAGCGCCGGGACAGGGAACACTGAAGCTTTCTTT
TRBJ2-7	NA	TRBD1	15	TRBV27	CASSLGQGASYEQYF	TGTGCCAGCAGTCTGGGACAGGGGGCCTCATACGAGCAGTACTTC
TRBJ1-2	NA	TRBD1	16	TRBV9	CASSVLQGAYDYGYTF	TGTGCCAGCAGCGTACTTCAGGGGGCCTATGACTATGGCTACACCTTC
TRBJ1-2	NA	TRBD1	16	TRBV5-1	CASSIRDRGLSYGYTF	TGCGCCAGCAGCATCCGGGACAGGGGGCTGAGCTATGGCTACACCTTC
TRBJ1-6	NA	TRBD1	14	TRBV7-9	CASSTGTGSSPLHF	TGTGCCAGCAGCACCGGGACAGGGTCCTCACCCCTCCACTTT
TRBJ2-4	NA	TRBD2	14	TRBV10-3	CAISDGGGRNIQYF	TGTGCCATCAGTGACGGCGGGGGGCGGAACATTCAGTACTTC
TRBJ2-1	NA	TRBD1	15	TRBV30	CAWSVPDRGYGEQFF	TGTGCCTGGAGTGTTCCCGACAGGGGCTATGGCGAGCAGTTCTTC
TRBJ2-7	NA	TRBD1	17	TRBV29-1	CSVQIGPMGQGGSEQYF	TGCAGCGTTCAGATCGGCCCAATGGGACAGGGTGGAAGCGAGCAGTACTTC
TRBJ1-4	NA	NA	16	TRBV19	CASSIQGAATNEKLFF	TGTGCCAGTAGTATCCAAGGGGCCGCAACTAATGAAAAACTGTTTTTT
TRBJ2-3	NA	TRBD2	19	TRBV18	CASSPVAGGNFFASDTQYF	TGTGCCAGCTCACCAGTAGCGGGGGGGAATTTTTTCGCCTCAGATACGCAGTATTTT
TRBJ1-2	few	TRBD1	11	TRBV28	CAGQTGLGYTF	TGTGCCGGACAGACAGGGTTAGGCTACACCTTC
TRBJ1-5	NA	NA	17	TRBV19	CASSIDTGHNSNQPQHF	TGTGCCAGTAGTATTGACACGGGACATAACAGCAATCAGCCCCAGCATTTT
TRBJ2-7	NA	NA	18	TRBV3-1/TRBV3-2	CASSQVQSRDKSSYEQYF	TGTGCCAGCAGCCAAGTCCAATCCCGGGACAAGAGCTCCTACGAGCAGTACTTC
TRBJ2-3	once	NA	18	TRBV4-1	CASSQGPIRGGVADTQYF	TGCGCCAGCAGCCAAGGACCCATTAGGGGGGGGGTAGCAGATACGCAGTATTTT
TRBJ2-7	NA	NA	13	TRBV4-1	CASSHPMRNEQYF	TGCGCCAGCAGCCACCCGATGCGCAACGAGCAGTACTTC
TRBJ1-1	NA	NA	16	TRBV15	CATSKTKVRGGTEAFF	TGTGCCACCAGCAAAACAAAGGTTCGGGGGGGCACTGAAGCTTTCTTT
TRBJ1-5	NA	TRBD1	15	TRBV19	CASSISSTGGQPQHF	TGTGCCAGTAGTATCTCTTCGACAGGGGGCCAGCCCCAGCATTTT
TRBJ1-5	NA	NA	15	TRBV18	CASSSTGSGDQPQHF	TGTGCCAGCTCATCCACAGGGAGCGGGGATCAGCCCCAGCATTTT
TRBJ1-2	few	TRBD1	16	TRBV19	CASSGQGAYYNYGYTF	TGTGCCAGTAGCGGACAGGGGGCGTATTATAACTATGGCTACACCTTC
TRBJ1-1	NA	NA	13	TRBV15	CATSRDSQYEAFF	TGTGCCACCAGCAGAGATTCACAGTATGAAGCTTTCTTT
TRBJ2-1	NA	TRBD2	15	TRBV2	CAISGLAGQYNEQFF	TGTGCCATCTCTGGACTAGCGGGGCAGTACAATGAGCAGTTCTTC
TRBJ1-5	few	TRBD1	14	TRBV28	CASRIQGVDQPQHF	TGTGCCAGCAGAATTCAGGGGGTGGATCAGCCCCAGCATTTT
TRBJ2-2	NA	NA	15	TRBV2	CASSEAGQGTGELFF	TGTGCCAGCAGTGAAGCGGGGCAAGGCACCGGGGAGCTGTTTTTT
TRBJ1-1	NA	NA	13	TRBV5-1	CASSLAVNTEAFF	TGCGCCAGCAGCTTGGCAGTAAACACTGAAGCTTTCTTT
TRBJ1-2	NA	NA	12	TRBV24-1	CATSDPVGGYTF	TGTGCCACCAGTGACCCCGTCGGGGGCTACACCTTC
TRBJ2-5	NA	NA	11	TRBV2	CASSEAPLSYF	TGTGCCAGCAGTGAAGCGCCTCTGAGCTACTTC
TRBJ1-1	NA	NA	14	TRBV24-1	CATSAGGANTEAFF	TGTGCCACCAGTGCTGGGGGCGCGAACACTGAAGCTTTCTTT
TRBJ1-1	NA	TRBD1	13	TRBV19	CASRGQGATEAFF	TGTGCCAGTAGAGGACAGGGGGCTACTGAAGCTTTCTTT
TRBJ1-2	NA	NA	13	TRBV13	CASSLKRNYGYTF	TGTGCCAGCAGCTTAAAACGGAACTATGGCTACACCTTC
TRBJ2-1	NA	TRBD1	15	TRBV29-1	CSASTGGSSYNEQFF	TGCAGCGCTTCGACAGGGGGGAGCTCCTACAATGAGCAGTTCTTC
TRBJ1-4	NA	NA	15	TRBV5-1	CASSLAQGFNEKLFF	TGCGCCAGCAGCTTGGCCCAGGGATTTAATGAAAAACTGTTTTTT
TRBJ2-7	few	NA	15	TRBV4-3	CASSQSPGLVYEQYF	TGCGCCAGCAGCCAATCCCCGGGACTTGTCTACGAGCAGTACTTC
TRBJ2-2	NA	TRBD2	15	TRBV7-3	CASSRSGGSGGELFF	TGTGCCAGCAGCCGCAGCGGGGGGTCTGGCGGGGAGCTGTTTTTT